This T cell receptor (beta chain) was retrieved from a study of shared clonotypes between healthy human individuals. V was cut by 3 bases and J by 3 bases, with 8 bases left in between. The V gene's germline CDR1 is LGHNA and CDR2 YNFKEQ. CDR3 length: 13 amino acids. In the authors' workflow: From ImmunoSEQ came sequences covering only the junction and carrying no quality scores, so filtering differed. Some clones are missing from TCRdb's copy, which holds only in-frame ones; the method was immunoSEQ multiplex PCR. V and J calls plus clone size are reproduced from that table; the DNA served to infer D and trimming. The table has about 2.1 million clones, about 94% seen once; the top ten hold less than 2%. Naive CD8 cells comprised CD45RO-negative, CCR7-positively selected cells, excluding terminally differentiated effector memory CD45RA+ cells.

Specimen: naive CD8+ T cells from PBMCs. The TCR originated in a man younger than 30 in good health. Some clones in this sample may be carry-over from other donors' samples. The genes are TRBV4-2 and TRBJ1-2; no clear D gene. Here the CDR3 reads CASSHRQDYGYTF. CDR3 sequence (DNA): TGTGCCAGCAGCCACCGCCAGGACTATGGCTACACCTTC.